These 8 T cell receptor beta chains share one sample of origin, sequenced in a study of cytomegalovirus exposure and HLA in healthy donors. The primer mix had 60 Vbeta and 13 Jbeta primers. The method was immunoSEQ multiplex PCR; TCRdb's version includes in-frame clones alone and lacks a portion of them. There are roughly 150,000 clones in the sample; over 70% occur only once, and roughly 1.6% lies in the top ten. Specimen: PBMCs. The receptors shown here come from a woman between 40 and 50 years old in good health and CMV-seronegative.

The rearrangement links TRBV30 to TRBJ2-5, with 12 bases fitting TRBD2. Trimming at V came to 0 bases and at J to 2 bases, leaving 1 base not matched to a gene. There are 15 residues in the CDR3. Germline loops: CDR1 GTSNPN, CDR2 SVGIG (reference sequence). This CDR3 reads CAWSVGLAGQETQYF. For the CDR3, the DNA is TGTGCCTGGAGTGTTGGACTAGCGGGACAAGAGACCCAGTACTTC.

This clone has just a few counts. This sequence joins TRBV5-4 and TRBJ2-1; D is unresolved. Trimming left V 2 bases short and J 7 bases short, with 10 bases between. Germline V gives CDR1 SGHNT, CDR2 YYREEE (reference sequence). There are 13 residues in the CDR3. The CDR3: CASSLNTWNEQFF. The CDR3 DNA reads as TGTGCCAGCAGCTTAAATACATGGAATGAGCAGTTCTTC.

The chain has TRBV6-1 and TRBJ1-5; D possibly corresponds to TRBD1 (6 bases). Germline assignment: CDR1 MNHNS and CDR2 SASEGT. V was shortened by 1 base and J by 5 bases, with 9 bases between the two germline ends. CDR3 length: 14 residues. CDR3: CASSEGGRYQPQHF. CDR3 nucleotides: TGTGCCAGCAGTGAAGGGGGGCGATATCAGCCCCAGCATTTT.

The CDR3 region is CASSEAITGRGYGYTF. In DNA, the CDR3 is TGTGCCAGCAGTGAAGCAATTACCGGCAGGGGGTACGGCTACACCTTC. V usage is TRBV6-1 and J usage is TRBJ1-2; 7 bases are a match to TRBD1. V gave up 0 bases and J gave up 8 bases; unmatched junction bases: 12. The CDR3 has 16 residues. Germline V lookup: CDR1 MNHNS, CDR2 SASEGT.

V usage is TRBV11-2 and J usage is TRBJ2-7, with 9 bases identical to TRBD1. The CDR3 is 13 residues long. The J segment lost 6 bases and the V segment lost 4 bases, leaving 4 bases of the junction unmatched. The germline gives CDR1 SGHAT, CDR2 FQNNGV. The CDR3, as DNA: TGTGCCAGCAGCTGGACAGGGGCGAGCGAGCAGTACTTC. Protein product: CASSWTGASEQYF. Full variable domain (remainder filled in from reference TRBV11-2 and TRBJ2-7): EAGVAQSPRYKIIEKRQSVAFWCNPISGHATLYWYQQILGQGPKLLIQFQNNGVVDDSQLPKDRFSAERLKGVDSTLKIQPAKLEDSAVYLCASSWTGASEQYFGPGTRLTVT.

This chain joins TRBV5-1 and TRBJ1-4; TRBD1 matches 8 bases. The junction had 8 bases not matched to a gene; V was cut back by 1 base and J by 6 bases. The CDR3 consists of 16 residues. Germline loops: CDR1 SGHRS, CDR2 YFSETQ. The CDR3 nucleotides are TGCGCCAGCAGCTTGTGGAACAGGGGGGGGGATGAAAAACTGTTTTTT. Protein product: CASSLWNRGGDEKLFF.

V is TRBV6-5 and J is TRBJ1-2; D is undetermined. Trimming took off 6 bases at V and 8 bases at J, with 7 bases between the two ends. Germline-derived CDR1 and CDR2 are MNHEY and SVGAGI. This CDR3 contains 10 residues. CDR3 nucleotide sequence: TGTGCCAGCAGGCTTGGCGGCTACACCTTC. Its protein product is CASRLGGYTF.

This chain connects TRBV5-8 to TRBJ1-6, with D unclear. CDR1 and CDR2 from the germline V gene are SGHTS and YDEGEE. V was trimmed by 0 bases and J by 6 bases, leaving 10 bases between them. The CDR3 covers 15 residues. CDR3: CASSLAGGRNSPLHF. The CDR3 nucleotides are TGTGCCAGCAGCTTGGCCGGCGGCCGTAATTCACCCCTCCACTTT.